This T cell receptor (beta chain) was sequenced for a study of T cells in Graves' hyperthyroidism and ophthalmopathy. Disease lasting under 3 months, a NOSPECS grade of at least 4, and a Clinical Activity Score of at least 3 were features of the ophthalmopathy patients. The diagnoses drew upon clinical symptoms, serum thyroxine and TRAb, thyroid ultrasound and orbital computed tomography. The CDR3 length is 16 residues. Germline V gene lookup returns CDR1 MNHNS and CDR2 SASEGT. The ends were cut back, 2 bases at V and 3 bases at J, with 16 bases in the middle. The source material, RNA transcripts, was used to amplify TCR beta CDR3 regions. HTBI primers were used for first-round RT-PCR of the TCR CDR3. TCRdb reprocessed the multiplex PCR reads via MiXCR and lists one record per CDR3 protein. In the table there are around 490,000 distinct CDR3 sequences, about 20% of which are singletons.

Sequenced input: blood. The source is a middle-aged man with Graves' ophthalmopathy. V and J are TRBV6-1 and TRBJ1-2; the D gene is possibly TRBD1 (6 bases). The CDR3 loop reads CASSEFHREGYYGYTF. CDR3 bases: TGTGCCAGCAGTGAATTTCACAGGGAAGGGTACTATGGCTACACCTTC.